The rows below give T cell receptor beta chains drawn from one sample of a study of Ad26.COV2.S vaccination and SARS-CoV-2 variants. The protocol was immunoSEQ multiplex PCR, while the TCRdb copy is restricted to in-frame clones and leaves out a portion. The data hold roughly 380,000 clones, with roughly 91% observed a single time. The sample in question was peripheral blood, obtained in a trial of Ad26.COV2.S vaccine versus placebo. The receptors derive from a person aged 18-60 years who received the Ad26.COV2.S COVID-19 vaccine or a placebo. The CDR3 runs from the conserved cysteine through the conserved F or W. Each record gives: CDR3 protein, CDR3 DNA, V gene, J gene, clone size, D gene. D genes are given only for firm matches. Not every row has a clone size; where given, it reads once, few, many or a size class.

CASSSDGFGNTIYF	TGTGCCAGCAGTTCGGACGGGTTCGGAAACACCATATATTTT	TRBV6-5	TRBJ1-3	-	-
CASSIAISRISYEQYF	TGTGCCAGTAGTATAGCAATAAGTCGGATCTCCTACGAGCAGTACTTC	TRBV19	TRBJ2-7	once	-
CASTLGSYEQYF	TGTGCCAGCACCCTGGGATCCTACGAGCAGTACTTC	TRBV7-2	TRBJ2-7	-	-
CASSIASGTWIENTEAFF	TGTGCCAGTAGTATCGCCTCGGGTACGTGGATCGAAAACACTGAAGCTTTCTTT	TRBV19	TRBJ1-1	-	-
CASSLARSTQYF	TGTGCCAGCAGCTTGGCCCGCAGTACCCAGTACTTC	TRBV5-4	TRBJ2-5	-	-
CASSGGRNSYEQYF	TGTGCCAGCAGCGGGGGCCGAAACTCCTACGAGCAGTACTTC	TRBV9	TRBJ2-7	-	-
CASNRGSSSYEQYF	TGTGCCAGCAATCGGGGGTCAAGCTCCTACGAGCAGTACTTC	TRBV7-9	TRBJ2-7	-	-
CASSLEQGSYGYTF	TGTGCCAGCAGCTTAGAACAGGGCAGTTATGGCTACACCTTC	TRBV11-2	TRBJ1-2	once	-
CASSKRTGRYEQYF	TGTGCCAGCAGCAAAAGGACAGGGCGGTACGAGCAGTACTTC	TRBV21-1	TRBJ2-7	-	-
CASSPGPNTEAFF	TGTGCCAGCAGCCCAGGGCCGAACACTGAAGCTTTCTTT	TRBV2	TRBJ1-1	-	-
CATGGNYEQYF	TGCGCCACTGGGGGGAACTACGAGCAGTACTTC	TRBV4-1	TRBJ2-7	-	-
CASSPGDALGAFF	TGTGCCAGCAGTCCCGGGGACGCGTTAGGAGCTTTCTTT	TRBV6-5	TRBJ1-1	-	-
CASSFGVNYGYTF	TGTGCCAGCAGCTTTGGGGTGAACTATGGCTACACCTTC	TRBV7-2	TRBJ1-2	-	-
CASSEDVSQETQYF	TGTGCCAGCAGCGAAGATGTAAGCCAAGAGACCCAGTACTTC	TRBV7-9	TRBJ2-5	-	-
CASSRSRVGNTIYF	TGTGCCAGCAGCAGGTCCCGGGTGGGAAACACCATATATTTT	TRBV6-5	TRBJ1-3	-	-
CASTPGRGQSNTEAFF	TGTGCCAGCACCCCCGGGAGGGGCCAGTCGAACACTGAAGCTTTCTTT	TRBV6-2/TRBV6-3	TRBJ1-1	-	-
CASTRQANQPQHF	TGTGCCAGCACCAGACAGGCCAATCAGCCCCAGCATTTT	TRBV12-3/TRBV12-4	TRBJ1-5	-	-
CASSFPGAKNIQYF	TGTGCCAGCAGTTTCCCGGGCGCCAAAAACATTCAGTACTTC	TRBV27	TRBJ2-4	-	-
CASSLNGGLPMFF	TGTGCCAGCAGCTTAAATGGGGGACTCCCTATGTTCTTC	TRBV11-2	TRBJ2-1	-	-
CASGGGYEQYF	TGTGCCAGTGGGGGGGGCTACGAGCAGTACTTC	TRBV6-5	TRBJ2-7	-	TRBD2
CASSYSGDTGEAFF	TGTGCCAGCAGTTACTCGGGGGACACCGGAGAAGCTTTCTTT	TRBV6-5	TRBJ1-1	-	-
CATSDRYYGYTF	TGTGCCACCAGTGATAGATACTATGGCTACACCTTC	TRBV24-1	TRBJ1-2	-	-
CASRTSGGLTDTQYF	TGTGCCAGTCGAACTAGCGGGGGTTTAACAGATACGCAGTATTTT	TRBV19	TRBJ2-3	-	TRBD2
CASSLWTGGREAFF	TGTGCCAGCAGTTTGTGGACAGGGGGTCGTGAAGCTTTCTTT	TRBV27	TRBJ1-1	-	TRBD1
CASSQGVGGYTF	TGTGCCAGCAGCCAGGGGGTAGGTGGCTACACCTTC	TRBV3-1/TRBV3-2	TRBJ1-2	-	-
CASSIGNRGNTIYF	TGTGCCAGTAGTATTGGAAACAGAGGAAACACCATATATTTT	TRBV19	TRBJ1-3	few	-
CASSLVQKPSYEQYF	TGCGCCAGCAGCTTGGTGCAGAAACCCTCCTACGAGCAGTACTTC	TRBV5-1	TRBJ2-7	-	-
CSVLGQPSGANVLTF	TGCAGCGTTCTTGGACAGCCCTCTGGGGCCAACGTCCTGACTTTC	TRBV29-1	TRBJ2-6	once	-
CASSVGWGVSYEQYF	TGTGCCAGCAGCGTAGGATGGGGTGTCTCCTACGAGCAGTACTTC	TRBV9	TRBJ2-7	-	-
CASSQGQGGGQPQHF	TGTGCCAGCAGCCAAGGGCAGGGGGGCGGTCAGCCCCAGCATTTT	TRBV3-1/TRBV3-2	TRBJ1-5	-	TRBD1
CASSQQGSSGNTIYF	TGCGCCAGCAGCCAACAGGGATCTTCTGGAAACACCATATATTTT	TRBV4-1	TRBJ1-3	-	-
CASSLLSDTGELFF	TGCGCCAGCAGCTTGTTGTCGGATACCGGGGAGCTGTTTTTT	TRBV5-1	TRBJ2-2	-	-
CASSSGQGRIYEQYF	TGTGCCAGCAGCTCCGGACAGGGTAGGATATACGAGCAGTACTTC	TRBV5-4	TRBJ2-7	once	TRBD1
CATSRDLPGETQYF	TGTGCCACCAGCAGAGATCTTCCTGGTGAGACCCAGTACTTC	TRBV15	TRBJ2-5	-	-
CAWRTRLSSGNTIYF	TGTGCCTGGAGGACAAGACTCAGCTCTGGAAACACCATATATTTT	TRBV30	TRBJ1-3	-	-
CASSRRDRGRTEAFF	TGTGCCAGCAGTCGAAGGGACAGGGGGCGGACTGAAGCTTTCTTT	TRBV27	TRBJ1-1	-	TRBD1
CASSRRQGNTGELFF	TGTGCCAGCAGCCGCCGACAGGGAAACACCGGGGAGCTGTTTTTT	TRBV7-9	TRBJ2-2	-	TRBD1
CASSLYRGQSEAFF	TGTGCCAGCAGCTTATATAGGGGGCAGTCTGAAGCTTTCTTT	TRBV7-2	TRBJ1-1	-	TRBD1
CASSEAFGQGKAKNIQYF	TGTGCCAGCAGTGAAGCGTTTGGGCAGGGTAAGGCCAAAAACATTCAGTACTTC	TRBV6-1	TRBJ2-4	-	-
CASCSGTGVQPQHF	TGTGCCAGTTGTTCCGGGACAGGGGTTCAGCCCCAGCATTTT	TRBV19	TRBJ1-5	-	TRBD1
CASSLALQGSTEAFF	TGTGCCAGCAGCTTAGCTCTCCAGGGTAGCACTGAAGCTTTCTTT	TRBV7-2	TRBJ1-1	once	-
CASSPQGALGNTIYF	TGCGCCAGCAGCCCACAGGGGGCTTTGGGAAACACCATATATTTT	TRBV5-1	TRBJ1-3	once	TRBD1
CASSPFDQVGTEAFF	TGTGCCAGCTCACCCTTCGACCAGGTGGGCACTGAAGCTTTCTTT	TRBV18	TRBJ1-1	few	-
CASSPQGISNQPQHF	TGTGCCAGCTCACCACAGGGGATCAGCAATCAGCCCCAGCATTTT	TRBV18	TRBJ1-5	few	-
CASSFPGPYYYEQYF	TGTGCCAGCAGTTTTCCAGGGCCTTACTACTACGAGCAGTACTTC	TRBV27	TRBJ2-7	-	-
CASSYSPGRNTEAFF	TGTGCCAGCAGTTACTCGCCAGGGCGAAACACTGAAGCTTTCTTT	TRBV6-5	TRBJ1-1	-	-
CASSPPGTGGREQYF	TGTGCCAGCAGCCCCCCCGGGACAGGGGGCCGAGAGCAGTACTTC	TRBV7-8	TRBJ2-7	-	TRBD1
CASTSKGGFTNEKLFF	TGCGCCAGCACATCGAAAGGGGGTTTTACTAATGAAAAACTGTTTTTT	TRBV4-1	TRBJ1-4	-	-
CASSQDTRSYNEQFF	TGTGCCAGCAGCCAAGATACCCGGTCCTACAATGAGCAGTTCTTC	TRBV3-1/TRBV3-2	TRBJ2-1	-	-
CASSSIAGKNTGELFF	TGTGCCAGCAGTTCTATAGCGGGGAAGAACACCGGGGAGCTGTTTTTT	TRBV6-5	TRBJ2-2	-	TRBD2
CAWWGPSPPGANVLTF	TGTGCCTGGTGGGGGCCGTCTCCTCCTGGGGCCAACGTCCTGACTTTC	TRBV30	TRBJ2-6	-	-
CASSLTGELFF	TGTGCCAGCAGCTTAACCGGGGAGCTGTTTTTT	TRBV11-2	TRBJ2-2	-	-
CSVAHGTGTFVEQFF	TGCAGCGTTGCCCACGGGACAGGGACCTTCGTCGAGCAGTTCTTC	TRBV29-1	TRBJ2-1	-	TRBD1
CASSPSGQGLEKLFF	TGTGCCAGCTCACCATCGGGACAGGGGCTAGAAAAACTGTTTTTT	TRBV18	TRBJ1-4	-	TRBD1
CATSRGGHEPSGSYGYTF	TGTGCCACCAGCAGAGGAGGGCATGAACCATCGGGTAGCTATGGCTACACCTTC	TRBV15	TRBJ1-2	-	-
CASSSRWENQPQHF	TGTGCCAGCAGCTCCCGGTGGGAAAATCAGCCCCAGCATTTT	TRBV7-9	TRBJ1-5	-	-
CASSLLGSHNEQFF	TGTGCCAGCAGCCTCCTGGGGTCGCACAATGAGCAGTTCTTC	TRBV5-5	TRBJ2-1	-	-
CASSKGAENTEAFF	TGTGCCAGCAGCAAGGGAGCGGAGAACACTGAAGCTTTCTTT	TRBV11-2	TRBJ1-1	-	-
CASSFARGYWNTEAFF	TGTGCCAGCAGTTTTGCCAGGGGATACTGGAACACTGAAGCTTTCTTT	TRBV27	TRBJ1-1	-	-